The source of this T cell receptor beta chain is a study of blood T cells in healthy people across ages. In the study overall: T cells yielded about one barcoded beta molecule per two cells through template switching.

This CDR3 contains 16 residues. CDR1 and CDR2 (germline): SGHRS, YFSETQ. The V and J ends lost 1 base and 0 bases respectively, with 13 bases between them. Study results and limitations: Percentage of naive T cells showed a strong correlation with TCR beta diversity. The unsorted PBMCs prevented any conclusive comparison of naive versus antigen-experienced cells.

About this clonotype: What it binds is not known.

The authors ran a second PCR of 7 to 11 cycles using a sample-barcoded 5' primer and a J-beta primer mix. Every cDNA molecule bore a tag from a template-switch adaptor containing 12 random nucleotides. TCRdb re-analysed the 5' RACE reads in MiXCR, keeping a single row per CDR3 protein. The profile shows about a million distinct CDR3 sequences, roughly 51% of them singletons. This chain joins TRBV5-1 and TRBJ1-1; D is possibly TRBD1 (6 bases). This clonotype originated in a woman aged 55-70 years in good health. The source material was blood. The CDR3 DNA reads TGCGCCAGCAGCTTGACCGAAGGACAGCTGAACACTGAAGCTTTCTTT. It codes for CASSLTEGQLNTEAFF. The whole variable domain, filled in from reference TRBV5-1 and TRBJ1-1, reads KAGVTQTPRYLIKTRGQQVTLSCSPISGHRSVSWYQQTPGQGLQFLFEYFSETQRNKGNFPGRFSGRQFSNSRSEMNVSTLELGDSALYLCASSLTEGQLNTEAFFGQGTRLTVV.